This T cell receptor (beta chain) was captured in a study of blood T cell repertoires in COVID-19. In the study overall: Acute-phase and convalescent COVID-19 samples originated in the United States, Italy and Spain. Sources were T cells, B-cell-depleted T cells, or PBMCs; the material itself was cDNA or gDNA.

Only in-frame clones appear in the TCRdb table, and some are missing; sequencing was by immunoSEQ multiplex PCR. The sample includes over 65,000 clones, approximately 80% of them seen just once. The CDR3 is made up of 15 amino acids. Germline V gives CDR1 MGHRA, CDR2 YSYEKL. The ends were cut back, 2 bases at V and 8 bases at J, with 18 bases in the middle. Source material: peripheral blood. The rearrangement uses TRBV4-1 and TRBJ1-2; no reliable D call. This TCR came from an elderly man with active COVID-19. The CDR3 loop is CASSQTGSEGSGYTF. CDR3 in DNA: TGCGCCAGCAGCCAAACCGGGTCCGAGGGATCCGGCTACACCTTC.